These T cell receptor beta chains were read from a single sample in a study of T cell responses to AZD1222 COVID-19 vaccine. Some clones are missing from TCRdb's copy, which holds only in-frame ones; the method was immunoSEQ multiplex PCR. The sample has roughly 150,000 clones; 85% to 90% are singletons. This specimen was peripheral blood, taken 28 days after the second AZD1222 dose. All receptors come from an adult who received the AZD1222 COVID-19 vaccine. The CDR3 runs from the conserved cysteine through the conserved F or W. A D gene is named only where the DNA matches it firmly. Clone size, where shown, is once, few, many, or a class for clones that have expanded.

d_gene | j_gene | abundance | v_gene | CDR3nt | CDR3aa
. | TRBJ2-7 | . | TRBV27 | TGTGCCAGCAGTTCAGGAGGCTCCTACGAGCAGTACTTC | CASSSGGSYEQYF
TRBD2 | TRBJ2-5 | . | TRBV7-3 | TGTGCCAGCAGCATAGCGGGGGGCCAAGAGACCCAGTACTTC | CASSIAGGQETQYF
TRBD2 | TRBJ2-1 | . | TRBV6-5 | TGTGCCAGCAGTTACGGACTAGCGGGGGGGTATGAGCAGTTCTTC | CASSYGLAGGYEQFF
. | TRBJ2-3 | . | TRBV7-3 | TGTGCCAGCAGCTTATTCCCCCCCTGGGACACCCACACAGATACGCAGTATTTT | CASSLFPPWDTHTDTQYF
. | TRBJ2-3 | . | TRBV30 | TGTGCCTGGAGTAAAACGATCCCGAGCACAGATACGCAGTATTTT | CAWSKTIPSTDTQYF
. | TRBJ2-7 | . | TRBV7-9 | TGTGCCAGCAGCTTAGGGAATCCTCCCTACGAGCAGTACTTC | CASSLGNPPYEQYF
. | TRBJ1-3 | . | TRBV6-2/TRBV6-3 | TGTGCCAGCAGTTACGAGGGGACTGGAAACACCATATATTTT | CASSYEGTGNTIYF
TRBD1 | TRBJ2-5 | once | TRBV6-5 | TGTGCCAGCAGTTCTATGACAGGGGCTGGAGAGACCCAGTACTTC | CASSSMTGAGETQYF
. | TRBJ1-6 | . | TRBV9 | TGTGCCAGCAGCGTAGCCCCCGCCACGGGATCACCCCTCCACTTT | CASSVAPATGSPLHF
TRBD1 | TRBJ1-2 | . | TRBV7-8 | TGTGCCAGCAGCTGGACCGGGACAGACCACTATGGCTACACCTTC | CASSWTGTDHYGYTF
. | TRBJ2-4 | . | TRBV28 | TGTGCCAGCAGTTTAGATAGCAACCTAGCCAAAAACATTCAGTACTTC | CASSLDSNLAKNIQYF
. | TRBJ2-3 | . | TRBV4-3 | TGCGCCAGCAGCCAAGACCGGGACCGTACGCAGTATTTT | CASSQDRDRTQYF
. | TRBJ1-5 | . | TRBV4-1 | TGCGCCAGCAGCCTATCAACAGGGAGCAATCAGCCCCAGCATTTT | CASSLSTGSNQPQHF
. | TRBJ2-5 | few | TRBV5-1 | TGCGCCAGCAGCCGCCAGAGGGGAGAGACCCAGTACTTC | CASSRQRGETQYF
TRBD1 | TRBJ1-1 | . | TRBV28 | TGTGCCAGCAGTACCCCCGGGACAGGGAACGCTTTTGTAGCTTTCTTT | CASSTPGTGNAFVAFF
. | TRBJ2-1 | . | TRBV15 | TGTGCCACCAGCAGAGACTCTAGGGGGACACCCAAGTTCTTC | CATSRDSRGTPKFF
. | TRBJ1-1 | . | TRBV28 | TGTGCCAGCAGTTTATCTAGGGGAGCTTTCTTT | CASSLSRGAFF
. | TRBJ1-6 | . | TRBV21-1 | TGTGCCAGCAACACACTCATTCCGGGCGTCAGCTCCTTTTTCAATTCACCCCTCCACTTT | CASNTLIPGVSSFFNSPLHF
. | TRBJ1-2 | . | TRBV28 | TGTGCCAACTACGACAGGCCTAATGGCTACACCTTC | CANYDRPNGYTF
. | TRBJ2-1 | . | TRBV4-1 | TGCGCCAGCAGCCAAGATATGGGCCGGGGGTACAATGAGCAGTTCTTC | CASSQDMGRGYNEQFF
. | TRBJ2-2 | . | TRBV12-3/TRBV12-4 | TGTGCCAGCGGAAAGGAGCTGTTTTTT | CASGKELFF
. | TRBJ2-3 | . | TRBV4-1 | TGCGCCAGCAGCCACACTAGCCCTAGCACAGATACGCAGTATTTT | CASSHTSPSTDTQYF
. | TRBJ1-3 | . | TRBV5-4 | TGTGCCAGCAGCTTGGCTCAGTCGAACACCATATATTTT | CASSLAQSNTIYF
TRBD2 | TRBJ2-7 | . | TRBV11-2 | TGTGCCAGCAGCCAAGGACTAGCGGGGCTTACCTACGAGCAGTACTTC | CASSQGLAGLTYEQYF
. | TRBJ2-7 | . | TRBV28 | TGTGCCAGCAGTTTATACAGGGACGAGCAGTACTTC | CASSLYRDEQYF
TRBD1 | TRBJ1-1 | . | TRBV19 | TGTGCCAGTACGGGACAGGGAAAGGCTGAAGCTTTCTTT | CASTGQGKAEAFF
. | TRBJ1-1 | . | TRBV7-8 | TGTGCCAGCAGCCTTCTCCCAGGGGCGATGAACACTGAAGCTTTCTTT | CASSLLPGAMNTEAFF
TRBD1 | TRBJ1-2 | . | TRBV9 | TGTGCCAGCAGCCTAGAGGGAGGGGGCAGGAAAGGCTACACCTTC | CASSLEGGGRKGYTF
. | TRBJ2-1 | . | TRBV10-1 | TGCGCCAGCAGATCGTTGGCGTCTGAGCAGTTCTTC | CASRSLASEQFF
. | TRBJ2-3 | few | TRBV5-4 | TGTGCCAGCAGCTTGGGCACAGGATCGATAGATACGCAGTATTTT | CASSLGTGSIDTQYF
. | TRBJ2-2 | . | TRBV5-6 | TGTGCCAGCAGCTTCCGGAAGGACGGCGTGAACACCGGGGAGCTGTTTTTT | CASSFRKDGVNTGELFF
. | TRBJ2-3 | . | TRBV19 | TGTGCCAGTAGTCAAGGGGGGGGGAACACAGATACGCAGTATTTT | CASSQGGGNTDTQYF
. | TRBJ1-6 | . | TRBV7-9 | TGTGCCAGCAGCTTAGAGCAAGTTAATTCACCCCTCCACTTT | CASSLEQVNSPLHF
. | TRBJ1-1 | . | TRBV12-3/TRBV12-4 | TGTGCCAGCAGTTTTGGAGAAGACACTGAAGCTTTCTTT | CASSFGEDTEAFF
TRBD2 | TRBJ2-1 | . | TRBV7-6 | TGTGCCAGCAGCTTATCCCTAGCGGTCGCGGGTGAGCAGTTCTTC | CASSLSLAVAGEQFF
. | TRBJ1-1 | . | TRBV28 | TGTGCCAGCAGTTTAAGGACCACTGAAGCTTTCTTT | CASSLRTTEAFF
TRBD1 | TRBJ1-4 | . | TRBV4-3 | TGCGCCAGCAGCCAGTCAACGGGGACAGGGGTAGAAAAACTGTTTTTT | CASSQSTGTGVEKLFF
TRBD1 | TRBJ2-7 | once | TRBV28 | TGTGCCACGGGGACAGGGAACTCCTACGAGCAGTACTTC | CATGTGNSYEQYF
. | TRBJ1-4 | . | TRBV4-1 | TGCGCCAGCAGCCAAGATAGGACCCCGAATGAAAAACTGTTTTTT | CASSQDRTPNEKLFF
. | TRBJ2-6 | once | TRBV18 | TGTGCCAGCTCACGGGCCCAGGGCTCTGGGGCCAACGTCCTGACTTTC | CASSRAQGSGANVLTF
TRBD1 | TRBJ1-2 | . | TRBV5-4 | TGTGCCAGCAGCGACACAGGGGATCGCGGCTACACCTTC | CASSDTGDRGYTF
. | TRBJ2-3 | . | TRBV29-1 | TGCAGCGCGGAACAGGGTTTAAGGGATACGCAGTATTTT | CSAEQGLRDTQYF